The present entry profiles one T cell receptor (beta chain) with its context. What it binds is not known. Blood was collected once per donor into heparin, averaging about 0.12 L. This record comes from a study of beta chain features in type 1 diabetes. Study-wide findings and caveats: Fewer junction insertions and more nucleotide deletions appeared in type 1 diabetes patients.

What was sequenced were expressed TCRB transcripts, since all of the isolated RNA had been reverse transcribed. Produced via immunoSEQ multiplex PCR; TCRdb's table is partial and in-frame only. The table includes approximately 380,000 clones, about 14% detected once. This TCR came from a woman under 30 in good health. The sequenced material came from naive CD4+ T cells from blood.

The CDR3 DNA reads as TGTGCCAGCAGTCGCGACAGGGGAGCCTACGAGCAGTACTTC. Translating it yields CASSRDRGAYEQYF. V gene TRBV7-9 combines with J gene TRBJ2-7; TRBD1 aligns across 8 bases. Germline V gene data show CDR1 as SEHNR and CDR2 as FQNEAQ (reference sequence). J lost 2 bases, V lost 6 bases, and 6 bases had no gene match. This CDR3 region has 14 residues.